Shown below are 31 T cell receptor beta chains from a single sample sequenced in a study of cytomegalovirus exposure and HLA in healthy donors. Sequencing used immunoSEQ multiplex PCR; TCRdb keeps in-frame clones, though not all of them. The profile shows about 330,000 clones, 86% of them singletons. The sample comprised PBMCs. Receptors were obtained from a woman under 30 in good health and CMV-seronegative.

This chain uses TRBV28 with TRBJ2-7, with D hard to call. The CDR3 has 13 amino acids. Germline lookup yields CDR1 MDHEN and CDR2 SYDVKM. Trimming removed 3 bases at V and 2 bases at J, with 8 bases between. The CDR3 bases are TGTGCCAGCAGTTTTTCCAGTCCCTACGAGCAGTACTTC. Its translation is CASSFSSPYEQYF.

The chain employs TRBV6-5 and TRBJ2-7; 8 nucleotides align to TRBD2. Germline V gene lookup returns CDR1 MNHEY and CDR2 SVGAGI. The CDR3 has 13 amino acids. Trimming removed 6 bases from V and 2 bases from J; junction bases left unmatched: 3. In DNA form, the CDR3 reads TGTGCCAGCAGGGCGGGGGGAGCCTACGAGCAGTACTTC. Its translation is CASRAGGAYEQYF.

This chain joins TRBV7-9 and TRBJ1-2; 8 positions agree with TRBD1. After removal of 6 bases from V and 3 bases from J, the junction contained 6 bases not matched to a gene. This CDR3 comprises 14 residues. Germline V gene sequence: CDR1 SEHNR, CDR2 FQNEAQ (reference sequence). DNA of the CDR3: TGTGCCAGCAGGGAACAGGGGGTCGACTATGGCTACACCTTC. Protein: CASREQGVDYGYTF.

The rearrangement uses TRBV5-1 and TRBJ2-5; D gene unclear. Trimming stripped 0 bases from V and 13 bases from J, with 13 bases between. This CDR3 spans 12 amino acids. Per germline, CDR1 SGHRS and CDR2 YFSETQ. For the CDR3, the DNA is TGCGCCAGCAGCTTGGCCGGTCCCGCTCCGTACTTC. Protein product: CASSLAGPAPYF.

This sequence joins TRBV4-2 and TRBJ1-1, with TRBD1 matching over 7 bases. CDR1 and CDR2 (germline): LGHNA, YNFKEQ. The CDR3 consists of 14 residues. Trimming at V came to 3 bases and at J to 3 bases, leaving 4 bases not matched to a gene. This chain's CDR3 is CASSHDTGDTEAFF. The DNA of the CDR3 is TGTGCCAGCAGCCATGATACAGGGGACACTGAAGCTTTCTTT.

The chain couples TRBV10-3 to TRBJ1-2; 9 bases match TRBD1. CDR3 length: 14 amino acids. V trimming: 3 bases; J trimming: 8 bases; junction bases outside the gene matches: 7. Germline CDR1 is ENHRY and CDR2 is SYGVKD. The CDR3 spells CAISEGDRVEGYTF. CDR3 nucleotides: TGTGCCATCAGTGAAGGGGACAGGGTAGAAGGCTACACCTTC.

This rearrangement joins TRBV6-6 to TRBJ2-2; D is unresolved. Trimming took 2 bases from V and 7 from J, leaving 8 bases between them. The CDR3 extends over 13 amino acids. In germline, CDR1 is MNHNY, CDR2 SVGAGI (reference sequence). CDR3 in amino acids: CASSYAPGGELFF. The CDR3 region has the DNA TGTGCCAGCAGTTACGCGCCTGGCGGGGAGCTGTTTTTT.

J is TRBJ2-5 and V is TRBV5-1; possible D gene TRBD1, 5 bases. Germline values: CDR1 SGHRS, CDR2 YFSETQ. The germline V and J ends were trimmed by 3 bases and 1 base, with 19 bases remaining between them. The CDR3 consists of 17 residues. Here the CDR3 DNA reads TGCGCCAGCAGCTCGATATCGCACAGGCTACTCCAAGAGACCCAGTACTTC. Encoded protein: CASSSISHRLLQETQYF. Full variable domain (remainder filled in from reference TRBV5-1 and TRBJ2-5): KAGVTQTPRYLIKTRGQQVTLSCSPISGHRSVSWYQQTPGQGLQFLFEYFSETQRNKGNFPGRFSGRQFSNSRSEMNVSTLELGDSALYLCASSSISHRLLQETQYFGPGTRLLVL.

The rearrangement links TRBV5-1 to TRBJ2-5, with TRBD2 matching 13 bases. This CDR3 region has 15 residues. Trimming cost V 4 bases and J 5 bases; bases outside gene matches: 5. The germline gives CDR1 SGHRS, CDR2 YFSETQ. The CDR3 is CASSQTSGRAETQYF. CDR3 nucleotide sequence: TGCGCCAGCAGCCAAACTAGCGGGAGGGCGGAGACCCAGTACTTC.

The chain's CDR3 is CAISDGQGGTEAFF. CDR3 coding DNA: TGTGCCATCAGTGACGGACAGGGGGGCACTGAAGCTTTCTTT. The V call is TRBV10-3, the J call TRBJ1-1; 10 bases fit TRBD1. Germline CDR1 is ENHRY and CDR2 is SYGVKD. The V segment lost 3 bases and the J segment 4 bases; nucleotides outside the gene matches: 2. The CDR3 totals 14 residues.

This clone was seen just once. The gene calls are TRBV7-9 and TRBJ2-5; no clear D. V gave up 1 base and J gave up 4 bases, with 13 bases separating them. The CDR3 loop spans 15 amino acids. Germline CDR1 reads SEHNR; CDR2 reads FQNEAQ (reference sequence). The CDR3 protein is CASSLVAKTLETQYF. CDR3 sequence (DNA): TGTGCCAGCAGCTTAGTAGCCAAGACTTTAGAGACCCAGTACTTC.

This clone was seen once. This chain connects TRBV27 to TRBJ2-1; 15 bases align to TRBD2. The CDR3 contains 18 residues. CDR1 is MNHEY, CDR2 SMNVEV, per germline (reference sequence). Trimming took 6 bases from V and 0 from J; bases not matched to a gene: 6. In nucleotides, the CDR3 is TGTGCCAGCAGGGGACTAGCGGGAGGACCTAGCTCCTACAATGAGCAGTTCTTC. Protein product: CASRGLAGGPSSYNEQFF.

This clone was seen just once. The rearrangement joins TRBV27 to TRBJ2-2; D is unclear. Trimming took 3 bases from V and 3 from J, leaving 8 bases between them. The CDR3 runs to 14 residues. From germline, CDR1 is MNHEY and CDR2 SMNVEV (reference sequence). CDR3 nucleotide sequence: TGTGCCAGCAGTTTCCGAGAGTACACCGGGGAGCTGTTTTTT. Protein sequence: CASSFREYTGELFF.

The chain joins TRBV9 to TRBJ2-1, with D maybe TRBD2 (5 bases). The V end was cut by 0 bases, the J end by 2 bases, with 12 bases between. The CDR3 has 16 residues. Looked up from germline, CDR1 is SGDLS and CDR2 is YYNGEE. The DNA for the CDR3 is TGTGCCAGCAGCGTAGACGGCGGGTCCACCTACAATGAGCAGTTCTTC. This sequence encodes CASSVDGGSTYNEQFF.

The rearrangement joins TRBV18 to TRBJ1-5, with 7 bases lining up with TRBD1. V lost 6 bases to trimming and J lost 0 bases; unmatched junction nucleotides: 2. From germline, CDR1 is KGHSH and CDR2 LQKENI. There are 14 residues in the CDR3. CDR3 amino acids: CASSGTDSNQPQHF. In DNA, the CDR3 is TGTGCCAGCTCCGGGACAGATAGCAATCAGCCCCAGCATTTT.

The V and J genes are TRBV7-6 and TRBJ2-2; 12 bases match TRBD2. Germline V gives CDR1 SGHVS, CDR2 FNYEAQ. With 5 bases clipped from V and 7 bases from J, the junction kept 14 bases outside the gene matches. The CDR3 runs to 18 residues. The CDR3 region is CASSPHLRLAGEFGELFF. The CDR3 DNA is TGTGCCAGCAGCCCGCACCTCCGACTAGCGGGAGAATTCGGGGAGCTGTTTTTT. Complete variable domain (other parts from reference TRBV7-6 and TRBJ2-2): GAGVSQSPRYKVTKRGQDVALRCDPISGHVSLYWYRQALGQGPEFLTYFNYEAQQDKSGLPNDRFSAERPEGSISTLTIQRTEQRDSAMYRCASSPHLRLAGEFGELFFGEGSRLTVL.

The chain uses TRBV2 and TRBJ1-2; perhaps TRBD1 as D (5 bases). Germline lookup yields CDR1 SNHLY and CDR2 FYNNEI. The CDR3 is 13 amino acids. V lost 6 bases to trimming and J lost 6 bases, with 14 bases between them. The CDR3 spells CASSTIKGDGYTF. The CDR3 DNA is TGTGCCAGCAGCACTATTAAAGGGGATGGCTACACCTTC.

CDR3 in DNA: TGTGCCAGCAGTCGAGGGACAGGTGCTACCTACGAGCAGTACTTC. Protein sequence: CASSRGTGATYEQYF. This chain joins TRBV11-3 and TRBJ2-7; TRBD1 aligns across 8 bases. The CDR3 sequence is 15 residues long. Trimming took 6 bases from V and 2 from J; bases not matched to a gene: 9. Per the germline V gene, CDR1 is SGHNT and CDR2 is YENEEA. Looking up the rest from reference TRBV11-3 and TRBJ2-7 gives the full variable domain: EAGVVQSPRYKIIEKKQPVAFWCNPISGHNTLYWYLQNLGQGPELLIRYENEEAVDDSQLPKDRFSAERLKGVDSTLKIQPAELGDSAVYLCASSRGTGATYEQYFGPGTRLTVT.

This chain links TRBV6-1 with TRBJ1-1; no firm D call. The CDR3 loop spans 14 amino acids. V was clipped by 3 bases and J by 1 base, with 9 bases between them. In germline, CDR1 is MNHNS, CDR2 SASEGT. The CDR3, as DNA: TGTGCCAGCAGTGATCCGGGGAGGAACACTGAAGCTTTCTTT. It translates to CASSDPGRNTEAFF.

V and J are TRBV11-3 and TRBJ2-5; D perhaps matches TRBD1 (5 bases). Trimming took off 3 bases at V and 5 bases at J, with 16 bases between the two ends. This CDR3 is built from 15 residues. Germline V gives CDR1 SGHNT, CDR2 YENEEA. The CDR3 sequence: CASSLGLSPAETQYF. As DNA, the CDR3 is TGTGCCAGCAGCTTGGGGCTATCTCCCGCGGAGACCCAGTACTTC.

Concerning this clone: This specimen includes other DNA sequences encoding the same CDR3. The rearrangement uses TRBV28 and TRBJ2-1; the match to TRBD2 covers 9 bases. Per the germline V gene, CDR1 is MDHEN and CDR2 is SYDVKM. The CDR3 covers 14 residues. Trimming at V came to 3 bases and at J to 4 bases, leaving 1 base not matched to a gene. CDR3 sequence reads: CASSFAGGYNEQFF. In DNA, the CDR3 is TGTGCCAGCAGTTTCGCGGGAGGGTACAATGAGCAGTTCTTC.

The V gene is TRBV19, the J gene TRBJ2-7, with D uncertain. Germline lookup yields CDR1 LNHDA and CDR2 SQIVND (reference sequence). CDR3 size: 15 residues. With 0 bases removed from V and 0 bases from J, the gap between germline ends came to 9 bases. Here the CDR3 DNA reads TGTGCCAGTAGTATAGATACAAGGAGCTCCTACGAGCAGTACTTC. This encodes CASSIDTRSSYEQYF. Using reference TRBV19 and TRBJ2-7 for the parts outside the CDR3, the full variable domain is DGGITQSPKYLFRKEGQNVTLSCEQNLNHDAMYWYRQDPGQGLRLIYYSQIVNDFQKGDIAEGYSVSREKKESFPLTVTSAQKNPTAFYLCASSIDTRSSYEQYFGPGTRLTVT.

Here the CDR3 reads CASSPGLAGTYEQYF. As DNA, the CDR3 is TGCGCCAGCAGCCCGGGACTAGCGGGGACCTACGAGCAGTACTTC. The rearrangement links TRBV4-3 to TRBJ2-7; TRBD2 agrees at 13 bases. The junction had 2 bases not matched to a gene; V was cut back by 4 bases and J by 2 bases. The CDR3 covers 15 residues. CDR1 and CDR2 (germline): LGHNA, YSLEER.

The chain uses TRBV5-1 and TRBJ2-7; 7 bases map to TRBD1. CDR3 length equals 12 residues. Germline V CDR1 and CDR2: SGHRS, YFSETQ. The V segment lost 4 bases and the J segment 6 bases; nucleotides outside the gene matches: 4. The CDR3 DNA reads as TGCGCCAGCAGCCAGGACAGGACCGAGCAGTACTTC. Residues: CASSQDRTEQYF.

The table lists this clone with a few counts. This chain uses TRBV9 with TRBJ1-5; possibly TRBD1 for D (5 bases). The CDR3 contains 19 residues. Germline V gene lookup returns CDR1 SGDLS and CDR2 YYNGEE. The V end lost 1 base, the J end lost 0 bases, and 20 bases lay between the germline ends. The CDR3 here is CASSVPPGTGLYSNQPQHF. In DNA form, the CDR3 reads TGTGCCAGCAGCGTACCTCCCGGGACGGGACTTTATAGCAATCAGCCCCAGCATTTT.

The chain combines TRBV2 with TRBJ1-1; 9 nucleotides agree with TRBD1. The V gene end was trimmed by 7 bases and the J gene end by 3 bases; junction bases not matched to a gene: 6. This CDR3 has 14 amino acids. Germline values: CDR1 SNHLY, CDR2 FYNNEI. This chain's CDR3 is CASMGTGWDTEAFF. In nucleotides, the CDR3 is TGTGCCAGCATGGGGACAGGGTGGGACACTGAAGCTTTCTTT.

Comments on this clone: The same CDR3 also results from other DNA sequences found in this sample. The chain uses TRBV18 and TRBJ2-7; 10 nucleotides agree with TRBD2. CDR1 is KGHSH and CDR2 is LQKENI in the germline V gene. The CDR3 contains 14 residues. Germline trimming cut 2 bases from V and 3 bases from J; bases unmatched to any gene: 1. As DNA, the CDR3 is TGTGCCAGCTCACCATCTAGCGGGAGCTACGAGCAGTACTTC. This gives the protein CASSPSSGSYEQYF.

The chain recombines TRBV19 with TRBJ2-1; 7 nucleotides match TRBD1. Trimming at V came to 3 bases and at J to 2 bases, leaving 4 bases not matched to a gene. The length of the CDR3 is 15 residues. Germline V gives CDR1 LNHDA, CDR2 SQIVND (reference sequence). This CDR3 reads CASSIGQGAYNEQFF. The CDR3 DNA is TGTGCCAGTAGTATTGGGCAGGGGGCCTACAATGAGCAGTTCTTC.

CDR3 amino acids: CASSPQGASTDTQYF. CDR3 coding DNA: TGTGCCAGCAGTCCCCAGGGTGCTAGCACAGATACGCAGTATTTT. The V call is TRBV6-4, the J call TRBJ2-3; possibly TRBD1 for D (5 bases). The CDR3 length is 15 residues. Germline CDR1 and CDR2: MRHNA and SNTAGT. The germline V and J ends were trimmed by 5 bases and 0 bases, with 12 bases remaining between them.

This chain links TRBV7-2 with TRBJ2-5, with 7 bases lining up with TRBD1. The germline gives CDR1 SGHTA, CDR2 FQGNSA. This CDR3 region has 15 residues. The trim removed 5 bases at V and 5 bases at J, leaving 11 bases unmatched. The CDR3 sequence is CASSPDRDRIETQYF. DNA of the CDR3: TGTGCCAGCAGCCCAGACCGGGACAGAATCGAGACCCAGTACTTC. The full variable domain, with the rest looked up from reference TRBV7-2 and TRBJ2-5, is GAGVSQSPSNKVTEKGKDVELRCDPISGHTALYWYRQSLGQGLEFLIYFQGNSAPDKSGLPSDRFSAERTGGSVSTLTIQRTQQEDSAVYLCASSPDRDRIETQYFGPGTRLLVL.

The V and J genes are TRBV5-1 and TRBJ2-5; perhaps TRBD1 as D (5 bases). The CDR3 extends over 14 amino acids. V was pared by 2 bases and J by 0 bases, with 8 bases between. From germline, CDR1 is SGHRS and CDR2 YFSETQ. The DNA of the CDR3 is TGCGCCAGCAGCTTCCGGACACACCAAGAGACCCAGTACTTC. This sequence encodes CASSFRTHQETQYF. Filled out from reference TRBV5-1 and TRBJ2-5, the complete variable domain reads KAGVTQTPRYLIKTRGQQVTLSCSPISGHRSVSWYQQTPGQGLQFLFEYFSETQRNKGNFPGRFSGRQFSNSRSEMNVSTLELGDSALYLCASSFRTHQETQYFGPGTRLLVL.